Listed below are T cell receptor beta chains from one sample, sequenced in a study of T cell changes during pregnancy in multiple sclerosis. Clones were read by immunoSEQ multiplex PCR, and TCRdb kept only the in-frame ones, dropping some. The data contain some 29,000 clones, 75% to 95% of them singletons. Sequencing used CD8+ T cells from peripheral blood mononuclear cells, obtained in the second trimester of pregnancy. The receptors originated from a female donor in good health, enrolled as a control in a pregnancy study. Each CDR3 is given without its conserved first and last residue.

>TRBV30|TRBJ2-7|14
AWTRAPSGGQREQY
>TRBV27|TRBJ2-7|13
ASSFGHGGSYEQY
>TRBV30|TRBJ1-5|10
AWSTGDQPQH
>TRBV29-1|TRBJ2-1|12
SVDQDSSSNEQF
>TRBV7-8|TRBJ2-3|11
ASSLQSTDTQY
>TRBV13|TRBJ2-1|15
ASSGRLAGVSYNEQF
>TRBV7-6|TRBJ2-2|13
ASSFSAGRHGELF
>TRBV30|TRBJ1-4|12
AWSVGQGHEKLF
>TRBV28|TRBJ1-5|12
ASKVPLPNQPQH
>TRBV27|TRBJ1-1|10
ASSFGGGEAF
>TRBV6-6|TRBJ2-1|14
ASSYLSGGATGEQF
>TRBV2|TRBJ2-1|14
ASRGPYRGEGNEQF
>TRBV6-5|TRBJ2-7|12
ASSETGSSYEQY
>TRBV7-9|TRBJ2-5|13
ASSFLAGGMETQY
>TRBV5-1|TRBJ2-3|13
ASSLEETGADTQY
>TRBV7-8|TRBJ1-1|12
ASSFGQMNTEAF
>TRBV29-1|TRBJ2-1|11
SVEDGQYNEQF
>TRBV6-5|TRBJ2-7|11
ASALGAVYEQY
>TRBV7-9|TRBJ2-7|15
ASSWPPRGQYPYEQY
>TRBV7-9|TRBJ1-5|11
ASSQGGNQPQH
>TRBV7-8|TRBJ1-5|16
ASSLAGIPGFSNQPQH
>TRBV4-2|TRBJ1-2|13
ASSQSTGRGLGYT
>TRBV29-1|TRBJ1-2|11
SAKWRGSGGYT
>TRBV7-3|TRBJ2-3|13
ASSLSSGYTDTQY
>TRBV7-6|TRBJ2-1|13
ASTDPTSTPNEQF
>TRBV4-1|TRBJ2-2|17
ASSLLGTSGGPNTGELF
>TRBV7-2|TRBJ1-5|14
ASSLAPDNSNQPQH
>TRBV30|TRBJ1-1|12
AWRWTGMNTEAF
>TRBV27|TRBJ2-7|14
ASSLSPTTSSYEQY
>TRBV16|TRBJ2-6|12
ASSGGQGVNVLT
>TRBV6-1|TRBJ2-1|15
ASSEPAGVSSYNEQF
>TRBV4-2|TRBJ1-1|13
ASSPGAGMNTEAF
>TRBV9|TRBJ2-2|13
ASSVAGQNTGELF
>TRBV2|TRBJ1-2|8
ASSSYGYT
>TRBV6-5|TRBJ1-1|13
ASSYEQTMNTEAF
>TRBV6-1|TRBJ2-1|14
ASSERVQGVYNEQF
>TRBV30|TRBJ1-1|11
AWSVTGRTEAF
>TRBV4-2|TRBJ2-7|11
ASSQAGSYEQY
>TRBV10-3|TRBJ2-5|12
AISEAGLGETQY
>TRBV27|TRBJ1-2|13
ASRPAGFLNYGYT
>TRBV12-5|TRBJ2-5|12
ASGFGVVRETQY
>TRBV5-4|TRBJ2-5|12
ASSKDRSIETQY
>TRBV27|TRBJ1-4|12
ASTLTGDNEKLF
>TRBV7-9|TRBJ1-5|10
ASDRGSQPQH
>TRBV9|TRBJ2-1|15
ASSVGSGGGAYNEQF
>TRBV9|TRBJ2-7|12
ASSPGTGAYEQY
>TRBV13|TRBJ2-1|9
ASSFRDEQF
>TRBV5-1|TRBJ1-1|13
ASSLGGRGYTEAF
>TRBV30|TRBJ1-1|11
AWSLTVNTEAF
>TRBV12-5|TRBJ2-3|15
ASGLGVDRVGPDTQY
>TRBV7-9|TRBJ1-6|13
ASSLGQGANSPLH